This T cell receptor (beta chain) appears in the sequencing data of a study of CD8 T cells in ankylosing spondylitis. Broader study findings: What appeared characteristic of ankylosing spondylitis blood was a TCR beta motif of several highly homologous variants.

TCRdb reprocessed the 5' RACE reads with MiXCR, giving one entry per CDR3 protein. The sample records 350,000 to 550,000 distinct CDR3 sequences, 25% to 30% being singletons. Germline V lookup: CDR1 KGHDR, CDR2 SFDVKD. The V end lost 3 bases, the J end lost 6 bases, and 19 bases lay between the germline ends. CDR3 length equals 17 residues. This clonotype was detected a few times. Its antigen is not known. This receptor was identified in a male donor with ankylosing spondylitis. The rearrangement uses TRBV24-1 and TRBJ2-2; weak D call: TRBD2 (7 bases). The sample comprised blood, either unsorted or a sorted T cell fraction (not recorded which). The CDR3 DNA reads TGTGCCACCAGTGATACACTAGGCAGGGGAGGGTCCGGGGAGCTGTTTTTT. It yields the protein CATSDTLGRGGSGELFF.